This T cell receptor beta chain derives from a study of shared T cell receptors in the human thymus. CDR3 size: 15 residues. Germline CDR1 MDHEN, CDR2 SYDVKM. The V end was cut by 6 bases, the J end by 4 bases, with 18 bases between. The protocol was immunoSEQ multiplex PCR, while the TCRdb copy is restricted to in-frame clones and leaves out a portion. The sample consists of about 730,000 clones, 70% to 90% of them appearing once. These data also featured in a second study, about human thymus T cells. That paper notes: Thymic and blood repertoires seemed to show skewed V and J gene use.

The TCR comes from a girl less than two years old with a congenital heart defect. The rearrangement uses TRBV28 and TRBJ1-2, with no clear D. Sequences were obtained from thymocytes. The CDR3 coding sequence is TGTGCCAGCAGAGCCCCGGGAGGAACACTCTATGGCTACACCTTC. Amino acids: CASRAPGGTLYGYTF.